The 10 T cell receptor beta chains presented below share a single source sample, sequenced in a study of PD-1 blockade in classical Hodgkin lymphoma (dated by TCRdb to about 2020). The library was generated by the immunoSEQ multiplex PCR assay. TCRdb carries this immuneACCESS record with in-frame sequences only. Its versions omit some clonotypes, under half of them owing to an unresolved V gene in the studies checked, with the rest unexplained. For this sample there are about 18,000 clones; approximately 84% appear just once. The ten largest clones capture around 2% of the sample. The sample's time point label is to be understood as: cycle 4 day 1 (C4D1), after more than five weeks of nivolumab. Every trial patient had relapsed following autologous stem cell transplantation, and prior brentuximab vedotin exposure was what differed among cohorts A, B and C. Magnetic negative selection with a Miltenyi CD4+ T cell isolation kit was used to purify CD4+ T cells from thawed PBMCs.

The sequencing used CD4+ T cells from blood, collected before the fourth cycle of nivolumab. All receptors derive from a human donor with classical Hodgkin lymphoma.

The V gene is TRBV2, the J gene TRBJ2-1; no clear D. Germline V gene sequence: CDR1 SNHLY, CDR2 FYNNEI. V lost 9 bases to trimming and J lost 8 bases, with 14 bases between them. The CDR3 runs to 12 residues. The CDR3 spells CASSFYFYEQFF. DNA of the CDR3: TGTGCCAGTAGCTTTTATTTTTATGAGCAGTTCTTC.

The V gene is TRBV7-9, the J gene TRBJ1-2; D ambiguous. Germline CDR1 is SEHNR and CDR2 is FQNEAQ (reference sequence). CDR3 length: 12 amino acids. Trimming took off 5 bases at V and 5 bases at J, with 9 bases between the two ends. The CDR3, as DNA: TGTGCCAGCAGCCCTGTGGAATATGGCTACACCTTC. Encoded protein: CASSPVEYGYTF.

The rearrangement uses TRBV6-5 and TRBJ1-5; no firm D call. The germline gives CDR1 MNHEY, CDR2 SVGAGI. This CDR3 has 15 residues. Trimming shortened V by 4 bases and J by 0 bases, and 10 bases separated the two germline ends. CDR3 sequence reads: CASSLGRYSNQPQHF. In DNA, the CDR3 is TGTGCCAGCAGTTTGGGTAGATATAGCAATCAGCCCCAGCATTTT.

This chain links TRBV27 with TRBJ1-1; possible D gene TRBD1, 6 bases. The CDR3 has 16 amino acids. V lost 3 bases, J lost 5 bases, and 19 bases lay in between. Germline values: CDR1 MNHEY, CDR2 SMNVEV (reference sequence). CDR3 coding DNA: TGTGCCAGCAGTTTCTGGGGGGCTGAACGTAGGACTGAAGCTTTCTTT. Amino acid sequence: CASSFWGAERRTEAFF.

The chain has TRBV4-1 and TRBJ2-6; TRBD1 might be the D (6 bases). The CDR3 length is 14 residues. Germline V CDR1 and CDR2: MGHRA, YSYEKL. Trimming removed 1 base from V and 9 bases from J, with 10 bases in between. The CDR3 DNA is TGCGCCAGCAGCCAAGGGGGGCAGGGCAACGTCCTGACTTTC. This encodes CASSQGGQGNVLTF.

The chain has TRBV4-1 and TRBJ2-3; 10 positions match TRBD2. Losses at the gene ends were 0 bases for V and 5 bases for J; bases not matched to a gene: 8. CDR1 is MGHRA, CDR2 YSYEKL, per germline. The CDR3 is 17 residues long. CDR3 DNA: TGCGCCAGCAGCCAAGATGTAAGCGGGAGGGCACAAGATACGCAGTATTTT. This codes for CASSQDVSGRAQDTQYF.

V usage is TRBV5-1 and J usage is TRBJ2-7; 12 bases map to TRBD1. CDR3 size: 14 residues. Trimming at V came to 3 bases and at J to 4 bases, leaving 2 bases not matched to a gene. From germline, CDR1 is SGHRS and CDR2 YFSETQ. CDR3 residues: CASSSGQGAYEQYF. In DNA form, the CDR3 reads TGCGCCAGCAGCTCGGGACAGGGGGCTTACGAGCAGTACTTC.

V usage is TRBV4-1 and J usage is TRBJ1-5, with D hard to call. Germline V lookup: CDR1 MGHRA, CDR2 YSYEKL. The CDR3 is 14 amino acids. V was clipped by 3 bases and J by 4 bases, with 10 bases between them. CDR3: CASSHGQKNQPQHF. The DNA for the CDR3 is TGCGCCAGCAGCCACGGGCAGAAAAATCAGCCCCAGCATTTT.

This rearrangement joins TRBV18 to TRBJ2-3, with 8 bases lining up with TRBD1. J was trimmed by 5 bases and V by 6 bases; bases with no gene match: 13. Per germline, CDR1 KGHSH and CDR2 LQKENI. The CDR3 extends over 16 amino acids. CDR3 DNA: TGTGCCAGCTCCCGCCGGGACAGGACATTAGGAGATACGCAGTATTTT. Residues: CASSRRDRTLGDTQYF.

CDR3 in amino acids: CASSKGQTPGNEKLFF. For the CDR3, the DNA is TGTGCCAGCAGCAAGGGACAGACTCCCGGTAATGAAAAACTGTTTTTT. V and J are TRBV5-5 and TRBJ1-4, with 7 bases that match TRBD1. The J segment lost 4 bases and the V segment lost 4 bases, leaving 10 bases of the junction unmatched. The CDR3 has 16 amino acids. Germline CDR1 reads SGHKS; CDR2 reads YYEKEE (reference sequence).